One and the same sample provided the 17 T cell receptor beta chains below, sequenced in a study of OX40 agonist ivuxolimab in advanced cancers. Sequencing used immunoSEQ multiplex PCR; TCRdb keeps in-frame clones, though not all of them. The data show roughly 74,000 clones, almost 85% seen once. The starting material was CD4+ or CD8+ T cells sorted from blood, obtained in a trial of the OX40 agonist ivuxolimab. These receptor sequences come from an adult with an advanced solid tumor such as melanoma, head and neck, liver or kidney cancer.

This rearrangement joins TRBV2 to TRBJ2-5; possibly TRBD2 for D (5 bases). The V end was cut by 8 bases, the J end by 5 bases, with 12 bases between. The CDR3 totals 12 residues. CDR1 and CDR2 from the germline V gene are SNHLY and FYNNEI. The DNA for the CDR3 is TGTGCCAGCCGAACGGGCGGGGAGACCCAGTACTTC. This codes for CASRTGGETQYF.

This clone was counted only a few times. The rearrangement uses TRBV4-3 and TRBJ1-2; D is perhaps TRBD1 (6 bases). Trimming left V 4 bases short and J 0 bases short, with 9 bases between. Germline V gives CDR1 LGHNA, CDR2 YSLEER. The CDR3 spans 14 residues. The CDR3 bases are TGCGCCAGCAGCCTGGACAGAACTAACTATGGCTACACCTTC. Translated: CASSLDRTNYGYTF.

The rearrangement joins TRBV5-1 to TRBJ2-7, with 11 nucleotides matching TRBD1. Germline CDR1 is SGHRS and CDR2 is YFSETQ. The CDR3 totals 14 residues. The V segment lost 4 bases and the J segment 6 bases; nucleotides outside the gene matches: 6. This CDR3 reads CASSPGQGAGEQYF. DNA of the CDR3: TGCGCCAGCAGCCCAGGACAGGGGGCCGGCGAGCAGTACTTC.

The rearrangement joins TRBV4-3 to TRBJ1-1; 10 bases agree with TRBD1. J gave up 1 base and V 4 bases, and 6 bases lay outside the gene matches. Germline CDR1 LGHNA, CDR2 YSLEER. The CDR3 is 16 residues long. The CDR3 DNA sequence: TGCGCCAGCAGCCGAGGACAGGGGGTAACGAACACTGAAGCTTTCTTT. Translation: CASSRGQGVTNTEAFF.

This clone was counted a single time. The CDR3 DNA reads TGTGCCAGCTCACCTGCTAGGGGTGATGAGCAGTTCTTC. Protein product: CASSPARGDEQFF. The chain couples TRBV18 to TRBJ2-1; weak D call: TRBD1 (5 bases). Germline assignment: CDR1 KGHSH and CDR2 LQKENI. The CDR3 is 13 amino acids. Trimming removed 3 bases from V and 8 bases from J, with 11 bases in between.

This chain uses TRBV4-3 with TRBJ2-5; perhaps TRBD1 as D (6 bases). The CDR3 sequence is 13 residues long. Germline V gene sequence: CDR1 LGHNA, CDR2 YSLEER. V lost 2 bases, J lost 3 bases, and 7 bases lay in between. The CDR3 nucleotides are TGCGCCAGCAGCCAAACAGGGAAAGAGACCCAGTACTTC. This gives the protein CASSQTGKETQYF.

V is TRBV4-3 and J is TRBJ2-3; 8 bases match TRBD2. The CDR3 is 16 residues long. Trimming at V came to 1 base and at J to 5 bases, leaving 8 bases not matched to a gene. Germline CDR1 LGHNA, CDR2 YSLEER. The CDR3 region is CASSQGAGVPGDTQYF. The CDR3 bases are TGCGCCAGCAGCCAAGGAGCGGGGGTCCCGGGAGATACGCAGTATTTT.

V gene TRBV7-2 combines with J gene TRBJ1-5, with 7 bases fitting TRBD1. Germline values: CDR1 SGHTA, CDR2 FQGNSA. The CDR3 is 15 residues long. V trimming: 5 bases; J trimming: 0 bases; junction bases outside the gene matches: 4. Here the CDR3 reads CASSNRGNSNQPQHF. The CDR3 bases are TGTGCCAGCAGCAACAGGGGAAATAGCAATCAGCCCCAGCATTTT.

The chain couples TRBV2 to TRBJ2-1; 7 nucleotides line up with TRBD1. From germline, CDR1 is SNHLY and CDR2 FYNNEI. The V segment lost 7 bases and the J segment 8 bases; nucleotides outside the gene matches: 5. The CDR3 runs 12 residues. This CDR3 is CASTRQGYEQFF. The CDR3 DNA reads TGTGCCAGCACTCGACAGGGTTATGAGCAGTTCTTC.

This clone showed up just once. The genes are TRBV9 and TRBJ2-5; 8 nucleotides match TRBD1. This CDR3 spans 14 amino acids. Germline-derived CDR1 and CDR2 are SGDLS and YYNGEE. Trimming took 2 bases from V and 5 from J; bases not matched to a gene: 5. The CDR3 reads CASSVSGGWETQYF. DNA for the CDR3: TGTGCCAGCAGCGTGTCAGGGGGCTGGGAGACCCAGTACTTC. The full variable domain, its missing parts supplied by reference TRBV9 and TRBJ2-5, is DSGVTQTPKHLITATGQRVTLRCSPRSGDLSVYWYQQSLDQGLQFLIQYYNGEERAKGNILERFSAQQFPDLHSELNLSSLELGDSALYFCASSVSGGWETQYFGPGTRLLVL.

The CDR3 loop reads CSVERFSGRDNEQFF. The CDR3 bases are TGCAGCGTTGAGAGGTTTAGCGGGAGGGACAATGAGCAGTTCTTC. This chain uses TRBV29-1 with TRBJ2-1, with 11 bases aligning to TRBD2. After removal of 3 bases from V and 5 bases from J, the junction contained 6 bases not matched to a gene. CDR1 and CDR2 (germline): SQVTM, ANQGSEA. The CDR3 runs to 15 residues.

The chain combines TRBV6-1 with TRBJ2-3, with 7 bases fitting TRBD2. This CDR3 region has 14 residues. The V gene end was trimmed by 2 bases and the J gene end by 4 bases; junction bases not matched to a gene: 3. Germline V CDR1 and CDR2: MNHNS, SASEGT. CDR3 in amino acids: CASSERGESDTQYF. CDR3 DNA: TGTGCCAGCAGTGAACGGGGGGAGTCAGATACGCAGTATTTT.

This chain joins TRBV11-3 and TRBJ2-7; 13 bases fit TRBD2. Trimming removed 4 bases from V and 6 bases from J; junction bases left unmatched: 6. The CDR3 consists of 15 residues. Germline CDR1 is SGHNT and CDR2 is YENEEA. The CDR3 reads CASSSRTSGRSEQYF. The CDR3 bases are TGTGCCAGCAGCTCCCGGACTAGCGGGAGAAGCGAGCAGTACTTC.

V gene TRBV30 combines with J gene TRBJ2-2; no definite D call. The germline V gene has CDR1 GTSNPN and CDR2 SVGIG (reference sequence). The CDR3 sequence is 13 residues long. V lost 3 bases and J 2 bases, leaving 7 bases between the germline ends. CDR3 in DNA: TGTGCCTGGAGGGAGTTTAACACCGGGGAGCTGTTTTTT. Protein: CAWREFNTGELFF.

The chain joins TRBV7-9 to TRBJ2-4; 8 bases are shared with TRBD1. The CDR3 has 15 amino acids. With V trimmed by 5 bases and J by 7 bases, 10 bases remained unmatched. The germline CDR1 and CDR2 sequences are SEHNR and FQNEAQ (reference sequence). Written as DNA, the CDR3 is TGTGCCAGCAGCGACAGGGGTTTACAGGGGAACATTCAGTACTTC. Amino acid sequence: CASSDRGLQGNIQYF. The full variable domain, in which reference TRBV7-9 and TRBJ2-4 provide the parts outside the CDR3, is DTGVSQNPRHKITKRGQNVTFRCDPISEHNRLYWYRQTLGQGPEFLTYFQNEAQLEKSRLLSDRFSAERPKGSFSTLEIQRTEQGDSAMYLCASSDRGLQGNIQYFGAGTRLSVL.

The V gene is TRBV6-1, the J gene TRBJ1-1, with a weak D call TRBD1 (5 bases). The CDR3 covers 15 residues. Per the germline V gene, CDR1 is MNHNS and CDR2 is SASEGT. V lost 3 bases and J 5 bases, leaving 16 bases between the germline ends. CDR3 DNA sequence: TGTGCCAGCAGTGACCCAGGAGGGGTAGGTACTGAAGCTTTCTTT. Amino acid sequence: CASSDPGGVGTEAFF.

The chain is built from TRBV30 and TRBJ2-7; 10 positions agree with TRBD1. Per germline, CDR1 GTSNPN and CDR2 SVGIG (reference sequence). The ends lost 5 bases at V and 4 bases at J; junction bases unmatched: 14. There are 16 residues in the CDR3. The CDR3 nucleotides are TGTGCCTGGGATAATCCGGGACAGGGGCAAATGTACGAGCAGTACTTC. Protein: CAWDNPGQGQMYEQYF.